This TCR beta chain was documented in a study of a mutant IDH1 vaccine in newly diagnosed glioma. Germline lookup yields CDR1 SNHLY and CDR2 FYNNEI. V lost 8 bases to trimming and J lost 6 bases; unmatched junction nucleotides: 7. The CDR3 totals 12 residues. Documented time point: week 35, safety follow-up. In every dose of vaccine, 300 ug of mutant IDH1 20-mer peptide was given alongside topical imiquimod. Concerning this clone: The antigen is unknown.

Method: immunoSEQ multiplex PCR; TCRdb's copy keeps in-frame clones and lacks some. The sample gives roughly 32,000 clones, around 80% of which show up once; 3.2% is in the top ten. The chain carries TRBV2 and TRBJ2-7; 7 nucleotides align to TRBD1. The TCR sequence derives from a man aged 35 to 55 with glioma. Some clones in this sample may be carry-over from other donors' samples. This sample comprised PBMCs, obtained from a glioma patient whose treatment included an IDH1 peptide vaccine. The DNA of the CDR3 is TGTGCCAGCGAGACAGGGCCCCTCGAGCAGTACTTC. As protein: CASETGPLEQYF.